The T cell receptor beta chain described here comes from a study of early T cells in non-severe SARS-CoV-2 infection. Study summary: Bulk RNA from unsorted whole blood was sequenced; chains were unpaired. Points from the study as a whole: Reliance on VDJdb matching favored anti-spike CD8 responses; private and CD4 specificities were missed.

CDR1 is SGHRS, CDR2 YFSETQ, per germline. Trimming left V 4 bases short and J 0 bases short, with 10 bases between. The CDR3 totals 15 residues. This clonotype has a handful of counts. Its specificity is not known. Individual cDNA molecules each received unique molecular identifiers attached to them. TCRdb called the 5' RACE reads again in MiXCR, with one record for every CDR3 protein. The table shows around 76,000 distinct CDR3 sequences, with 9% to 15% occurring only once. The sample taken for sequencing was whole blood. The clonotype was recovered from an adult who was a healthcare worker with PCR-confirmed SARS-CoV-2 infection or an uninfected control (not recorded which). The V call is TRBV5-1, the J call TRBJ2-2; possibly TRBD1 or TRBD2 for D (5 bases each). The CDR3 DNA follows: TGCGCCAGCAGCCGGGACGGAACGAACACCGGGGAGCTGTTTTTT. Amino acids: CASSRDGTNTGELFF.